The 16 T cell receptor beta chains below come from one sample, sequenced in a study of T cells in Graves' hyperthyroidism and ophthalmopathy. TCR beta CDR3 regions were amplified from RNA transcripts. First-round RT-PCR targeting the TCR CDR3 was performed with the HTBI primer set. A single record per CDR3 protein comes from TCRdb applying MiXCR to the multiplex PCR reads. Of about 380,000 distinct CDR3 sequences listed, around 18% are singletons. The specimen was blood. The receptors were gathered from a man younger than 35 with Graves' ophthalmopathy.

This clonotype showed up many times. The rearrangement links TRBV7-9 to TRBJ2-5, with 9 bases that match TRBD1. The CDR3 totals 15 residues. V lost 5 bases, J lost 5 bases, and 9 bases stayed unmatched. Germline V gene data show CDR1 as SEHNR and CDR2 as FQNEAQ (reference sequence). The CDR3 sequence: CASSGPQGAGETQYF. CDR3 bases: TGTGCCAGCAGCGGCCCACAGGGGGCTGGCGAGACCCAGTACTTC. The full variable domain, rest sourced from reference TRBV7-9 and TRBJ2-5, is DTGVSQNPRHKITKRGQNVTFRCDPISEHNRLYWYRQTLGQGPEFLTYFQNEAQLEKSRLLSDRFSAERPKGSFSTLEIQRTEQGDSAMYLCASSGPQGAGETQYFGPGTRLLVL.

With regard to this clonotype: An end of the junction differs from the germline gene, which may be a read error. V gene TRBV27 combines with J gene TRBJ2-5, with a weak D call TRBD2 (7 bases). The germline gives CDR1 MNHEY, CDR2 SMNVEV (reference sequence). The CDR3 spans 15 residues. The CDR3, as DNA: TGTGCCAGCAGTTTTGTTGGGGGGGCGGGAGAGACCCGGTACTTC. This sequence encodes CASSFVGGAGETRYF.

This chain links TRBV14 with TRBJ2-3, with D perhaps TRBD2 (6 bases). From germline, CDR1 is SGHDN and CDR2 FVKESK. Deletions cut 4 bases from V and 4 bases from J, with 12 bases between. The CDR3 has 14 amino acids. CDR3 residues: CASSLRPSADTQYF. The CDR3, as DNA: TGTGCCAGCAGCCTCCGACCTAGCGCAGATACGCAGTATTTT.

The chain is built from TRBV28 and TRBJ1-1, with 7 bases matching TRBD1. The germline gives CDR1 MDHEN, CDR2 SYDVKM. The CDR3 consists of 14 residues. With V trimmed by 4 bases and J by 4 bases, 6 bases remained unmatched. The CDR3 spells CASSSMTGFTEAFF. As DNA, the CDR3 is TGTGCCAGCAGTTCCATGACAGGGTTCACTGAAGCTTTCTTT.

This clonotype occurred many times. The gene calls are TRBV6-5 and TRBJ2-7; weak D call: TRBD2 (5 bases). CDR3 size: 14 residues. Germline CDR1 MNHEY, CDR2 SVGAGI. Trimming stripped 6 bases from V and 2 bases from J, with 14 bases between. The CDR3 DNA follows: TGTGCCAGCAGCAAGAGGGCCGGCACCTACGAGCAGTACTTC. It yields the protein CASSKRAGTYEQYF.

A note on this clonotype: Sequence at one end of the junction differs from germline and may be a read error. The chain couples TRBV12-3 or TRBV12-4 to TRBJ2-5, with D perhaps TRBD2 (7 bases). The CDR3 spans 16 residues. CDR3 nucleotide sequence: TGCGCCAGCAGCCAAGTCGGAGGGGGGGCGCGAGAGACCCAGTACTTC. Its protein product is CASSQVGGGARETQYF.

This clonotype was picked up many times. The chain combines TRBV7-3 with TRBJ2-7; tentatively, D is TRBD1 or TRBD2 (6 bases each). V lost 6 bases and J 3 bases, leaving 18 bases between the germline ends. CDR3 length: 15 residues. Germline lookup yields CDR1 SGHTA and CDR2 FQGTGA. CDR3 coding DNA: TGTGCCAGCAGGAAAGGGGGGACGGGGGACTACGAGCAGTACTTC. Protein: CASRKGGTGDYEQYF.

The chain joins TRBV20-1 to TRBJ2-5; 7 bases are a match to TRBD2. This CDR3 is 14 amino acids long. V lost 1 base to trimming and J lost 3 bases; unmatched junction nucleotides: 5. Looked up from germline, CDR1 is DFQATT and CDR2 is SNEGSKA (reference sequence). For the CDR3, the DNA is TGCAGTGCTAGAGGAACCAGCGGGGAAGAGACCCAGTACTTC. Translated: CSARGTSGEETQYF.

CDR3 region: CSAVQGFGSGSPLHF. The DNA of the CDR3 is TGCAGTGCTGTACAGGGTTTTGGTTCCGGTTCACCCCTCCACTTT. The chain links TRBV20-1 to TRBJ1-6; D perhaps matches TRBD1 (6 bases). Germline V lookup: CDR1 DFQATT, CDR2 SNEGSKA (reference sequence). The CDR3 is 15 residues long. The V gene lost 5 bases and the J gene lost 9 bases, with 20 bases spanning the gap.

The genes are TRBV5-5 and TRBJ1-4; D is undetermined. CDR3 length equals 16 residues. The ends were cut back, 1 base at V and 0 bases at J, with 10 bases in the middle. CDR1 SGHKS and CDR2 YYEKEE come from the germline V gene (reference sequence). CDR3 sequence reads: CASSLLPGATNEKLFF. The CDR3 bases are TGTGCCAGCAGCTTGCTGCCCGGGGCAACTAATGAAAAACTGTTTTTT.

The chain employs TRBV11-2 and TRBJ2-3; D uncertain. This CDR3 comprises 16 residues. Germline V gene lookup returns CDR1 SGHAT and CDR2 FQNNGV. V dropped 5 bases and J dropped 0 bases, with 15 bases sitting between them. CDR3 sequence reads: CASSVQRVSSTDTQYF. In nucleotides, the CDR3 is TGTGCCAGCAGCGTTCAACGGGTCTCTAGCACAGATACGCAGTATTTT.

In this sample, this clonotype turned up many times. V is TRBV6-1 and J is TRBJ2-5; 8 bases are shared with TRBD1. The CDR3 extends over 13 amino acids. Germline-derived CDR1 and CDR2 are MNHNS and SASEGT. Trimming at V came to 8 bases and at J to 2 bases, leaving 4 bases not matched to a gene. The CDR3 region has the DNA TGTGCCAGCGCCAGGACAGGGCAAGAGACCCAGTACTTC. Amino acid sequence: CASARTGQETQYF.

The rearrangement joins TRBV7-2 to TRBJ1-5, with 8 bases fitting TRBD1. CDR1 and CDR2 from the germline V gene are SGHTA and FQGNSA. This CDR3 comprises 13 residues. J lost 6 bases, V lost 5 bases, and 3 bases had no gene match. The CDR3 nucleotides are TGTGCCAGCAGCCCAGACAGGGGTCAGCCCCAGCATTTT. This codes for CASSPDRGQPQHF.

This CDR3 reads CASSYSRGQAGHSGNTIYF. DNA of the CDR3: TGTGCCAGCAGTTACTCCAGAGGACAGGCGGGCCACTCTGGAAACACCATATATTTT. The gene calls are TRBV6-2 or TRBV6-3 and TRBJ1-3; 7 bases are shared with TRBD1. J lost 0 bases, V lost 0 bases, and 11 bases had no gene match. This CDR3 contains 19 residues. In germline, CDR1 is MNHEY, CDR2 SVGEGT.

This clonotype has more than one count but fewer than ten. At one end, the junction sequence differs from germline, possibly due to a read error. The rearrangement joins TRBV20-1 to TRBJ1-1; D gene ambiguous. The CDR3 is 12 residues long. CDR1 is DFQATT and CDR2 is SNEGSKA in the germline V gene (reference sequence). DNA for the CDR3: TGCAGTGCCCCCCTATGGTACACGGAAGCTTTCTTT. Translating gives CSAPLWYTEAFF.

This clonotype has a count of ten or more. This sequence joins TRBV3-1 and TRBJ1-3, with 7 bases lining up with TRBD1. J lost 2 bases, V lost 4 bases, and 2 bases had no gene match. The CDR3 has 14 amino acids. The germline V gene encodes CDR1 LGHDT and CDR2 YNNKEL (reference sequence). The CDR3 DNA follows: TGTGCCAGCAGCCCTACAGGGGCTGGAAACACCATATATTTT. This translates into CASSPTGAGNTIYF.